This passage covers 29 T cell receptor beta chains from one sample sequenced in a study of blood T cell repertoires in COVID-19. Produced via immunoSEQ multiplex PCR; TCRdb's table is partial and in-frame only. The sample yields 240,000 or so clones, 85% to 90% seen once. Material: PBMCs or T cells enriched from blood (not recorded which). The receptors stem from a middle-aged man who had been exposed to COVID-19.

The J gene is TRBJ1-2, the V gene TRBV27; 8 bases fit TRBD1. This CDR3 contains 15 residues. Germline CDR1 MNHEY, CDR2 SMNVEV (reference sequence). The ends lost 6 bases at V and 0 bases at J; junction bases unmatched: 6. This CDR3 is CASRDREIPNYGYTF. The CDR3, as DNA: TGTGCCAGCAGGGACAGGGAGATTCCTAACTATGGCTACACCTTC.

The CDR3 region has the DNA TGTGCCACCAGTGATCCGGGGACTTCAAGCTCCTACAATGAGCAGTTCTTC. Translated: CATSDPGTSSSYNEQFF. The chain combines TRBV24-1 with TRBJ2-1, with a possible D match to TRBD2 (6 bases). This CDR3 has 17 amino acids. Germline CDR1 and CDR2: KGHDR and SFDVKD. V gave up 3 bases and J gave up 0 bases, with 14 bases separating them.

The chain is built from TRBV19 and TRBJ1-5; a possible D gene is TRBD1 (6 bases). V lost 7 bases, J lost 3 bases, and 22 bases lay in between. Germline values: CDR1 LNHDA, CDR2 SQIVND (reference sequence). The CDR3 totals 17 residues. The CDR3 loop is CASIGMVGRGPNQPQHF. DNA of the CDR3: TGTGCCAGTATTGGCATGGTAGGCAGGGGACCCAATCAGCCCCAGCATTTT.

The J gene is TRBJ1-3, the V gene TRBV5-1; 8 bases line up with TRBD1. The CDR3 is 17 amino acids. Trimming removed 1 base from V and 3 bases from J; junction bases left unmatched: 9. From germline, CDR1 is SGHRS and CDR2 YFSETQ. The CDR3 nucleotides are TGCGCCAGCAGCTTGCTTATTGCAGGGACAGGTGGAAACACCATATATTTT. This encodes CASSLLIAGTGGNTIYF. Full variable domain (outside the CDR3, taken from reference TRBV5-1 and TRBJ1-3): KAGVTQTPRYLIKTRGQQVTLSCSPISGHRSVSWYQQTPGQGLQFLFEYFSETQRNKGNFPGRFSGRQFSNSRSEMNVSTLELGDSALYLCASSLLIAGTGGNTIYFGEGSWLTVV.

The rearrangement uses TRBV30 and TRBJ1-1, with TRBD1 identical over 10 bases. V dropped 1 base and J dropped 4; count of bases not matched to a gene: 3. In germline, CDR1 is GTSNPN, CDR2 SVGIG (reference sequence). CDR3 length equals 14 residues. The CDR3 nucleotides are TGTGCCTGGAGTGCCTGGACAGGGGGCACTGAAGCTTTCTTT. Translating gives CAWSAWTGGTEAFF.

The V gene is TRBV9, the J gene TRBJ2-5; 7 bases agree with TRBD1. The CDR3 is made up of 17 amino acids. The trim removed 1 base at V and 1 base at J, leaving 10 bases unmatched. Germline CDR1 SGDLS, CDR2 YYNGEE. The CDR3 spells CASSVSSGTDLQETQYF. DNA of the CDR3: TGTGCCAGCAGCGTATCATCCGGGACAGACCTCCAAGAGACCCAGTACTTC.

This chain uses TRBV28 with TRBJ1-1, with TRBD1 matching over 7 bases. After removal of 7 bases from V and 5 bases from J, the junction contained 13 bases not matched to a gene. CDR1 and CDR2 (germline): MDHEN, SYDVKM. The CDR3 covers 15 residues. CDR3 coding DNA: TGTGCCAGCAACCTAGGGCCAGGGGGAATTACTGAAGCTTTCTTT. It codes for CASNLGPGGITEAFF.

The V call is TRBV12-5, the J call TRBJ2-1; 11 bases line up with TRBD1. V was pared by 1 base and J by 4 bases, with 9 bases of the junction left unmatched. The germline V gene encodes CDR1 LGHNT and CDR2 FRNRAP. The CDR3 is made up of 18 amino acids. CDR3 coding DNA: TGTGCTAGTGGTTTGGCCACTAAGGACAGGGGGCGGTACAATGAGCAGTTCTTC. It encodes CASGLATKDRGRYNEQFF.

The V and J genes are TRBV28 and TRBJ1-6, with TRBD1 matching over 11 bases. Losses at the gene ends were 5 bases for V and 8 bases for J; bases not matched to a gene: 5. This CDR3 comprises 15 residues. CDR1 is MDHEN, CDR2 SYDVKM, per germline. The CDR3 reads CASSTRDRGDSPLHF. CDR3 DNA: TGTGCCAGCAGTACCCGGGACAGGGGGGATTCACCCCTCCACTTT.

This clone was observed a handful of times. V is TRBV10-3 and J is TRBJ1-5; 9 bases align to TRBD1. Germline CDR1 and CDR2: ENHRY and SYGVKD. This CDR3 comprises 18 residues. Trimming took 1 base from V and 0 from J; bases not matched to a gene: 7. The DNA for the CDR3 is TGTGCCATCAGTGAGTACAGGGGGCTCCTCTATAGCAATCAGCCCCAGCATTTT. It codes for CAISEYRGLLYSNQPQHF.

The genes are TRBV10-3 and TRBJ1-2, with TRBD1 matching over 7 bases. CDR3 length: 17 amino acids. J gave up 4 bases and V 0 bases, and 11 bases lay outside the gene matches. Germline V CDR1 and CDR2: ENHRY, SYGVKD. The CDR3 sequence: CAISESTGVLPPYGYTF. The CDR3 bases are TGTGCCATCAGTGAGTCAACAGGGGTCCTGCCTCCCTATGGCTACACCTTC.

The chain links TRBV7-8 to TRBJ2-3; 7 nucleotides agree with TRBD1. The germline V gene encodes CDR1 SGHVS and CDR2 FQNEAQ. This CDR3 has 13 amino acids. The J segment lost 8 bases and the V segment lost 5 bases, leaving 7 bases of the junction unmatched. CDR3 residues: CASSPYGQVTQYF. The CDR3 DNA reads TGTGCCAGCAGCCCTTATGGACAGGTTACGCAGTATTTT.

The chain recombines TRBV19 with TRBJ2-1; TRBD1 matches at 9 bases. V trimming: 8 bases; J trimming: 10 bases; junction bases outside the gene matches: 15. CDR3 length: 15 amino acids. Germline values: CDR1 LNHDA, CDR2 SQIVND (reference sequence). CDR3 protein: CASGLGGQGNQEQFF. The CDR3 DNA reads as TGTGCCAGTGGGTTGGGGGGACAGGGTAACCAAGAGCAGTTCTTC.

The chain couples TRBV2 to TRBJ1-5; 8 bases are a match to TRBD1. V was pared by 6 bases and J by 4 bases, with 8 bases of the junction left unmatched. The CDR3 loop spans 15 amino acids. Germline V gives CDR1 SNHLY, CDR2 FYNNEI. The CDR3 DNA is TGTGCCAGCAGGACAGGGGCATCTCAGAATCAGCCCCAGCATTTT. It specifies CASRTGASQNQPQHF.

V gene TRBV19 combines with J gene TRBJ1-5; D not resolved. Looked up from germline, CDR1 is LNHDA and CDR2 is SQIVND (reference sequence). The CDR3 extends over 15 amino acids. The V end was cut by 5 bases, the J end by 3 bases, with 14 bases between. CDR3 bases: TGTGCCAGTAGTTATTCAGGTTTTGCCAATCAGCCCCAGCATTTT. Protein product: CASSYSGFANQPQHF.

The chain uses TRBV28 and TRBJ1-1; TRBD1 agrees at 7 bases. The junction had 7 bases not matched to a gene; V was cut back by 5 bases and J by 1 base. The CDR3 sequence is 15 residues long. Germline CDR1 reads MDHEN; CDR2 reads SYDVKM. The CDR3 here is CASSLYRGENTEAFF. CDR3 nucleotide sequence: TGTGCCAGCAGTCTCTACAGGGGAGAGAACACTGAAGCTTTCTTT.

The chain carries TRBV28 and TRBJ1-5; D unresolved. The V end was cut by 2 bases, the J end by 4 bases, with 9 bases between. This CDR3 has 14 residues. Per germline, CDR1 MDHEN and CDR2 SYDVKM. CDR3: CASSLGFSNQPQHF. Written as DNA, the CDR3 is TGTGCCAGCAGTTTAGGTTTCAGTAATCAGCCCCAGCATTTT.

The chain links TRBV5-1 to TRBJ2-2; D gene ambiguous. Trimming left V 4 bases short and J 1 base short, with 11 bases between. This CDR3 spans 15 amino acids. Germline loops: CDR1 SGHRS, CDR2 YFSETQ. CDR3 nucleotide sequence: TGCGCCAGCAGCGTCCACGCGGAGAACACCGGGGAGCTGTTTTTT. Protein: CASSVHAENTGELFF.

The chain couples TRBV19 to TRBJ1-5; D remains ambiguous. This CDR3 contains 15 residues. The germline V and J ends were trimmed by 10 bases and 0 bases, with 16 bases remaining between them. Germline V lookup: CDR1 LNHDA, CDR2 SQIVND (reference sequence). DNA for the CDR3: TGTGCCATTAGAATTCGACACCTTAGCAATCAGCCCCAGCATTTT. The encoded protein is CAIRIRHLSNQPQHF. The variable domain in full, with the rest retrieved from reference TRBV19 and TRBJ1-5, is DGGITQSPKYLFRKEGQNVTLSCEQNLNHDAMYWYRQDPGQGLRLIYYSQIVNDFQKGDIAEGYSVSREKKESFPLTVTSAQKNPTAFYLCAIRIRHLSNQPQHFGDGTRLSIL.

The chain is built from TRBV19 and TRBJ1-5, with TRBD1 identical over 7 bases. V gave up 5 bases and J gave up 4 bases; unmatched junction bases: 8. The germline V gene has CDR1 LNHDA and CDR2 SQIVND (reference sequence). The CDR3 is made up of 15 amino acids. The DNA for the CDR3 is TGTGCCAGTAGTTCCCGACAGGGAGTGAATCAGCCCCAGCATTTT. Translation: CASSSRQGVNQPQHF.

The chain has TRBV7-8 and TRBJ2-7; 14 nucleotides line up with TRBD2. This CDR3 spans 21 amino acids. Germline V gene lookup returns CDR1 SGHVS and CDR2 FQNEAQ. With V trimmed by 5 bases and J by 2 bases, 20 bases remained unmatched. CDR3 sequence reads: CASSKPAIFLGTSGSAYEQYV. The CDR3 nucleotides read TGTGCCAGCAGCAAACCAGCAATCTTTCTTGGGACTAGCGGGAGTGCCTACGAGCAGTACGTC.

V gene TRBV5-6 combines with J gene TRBJ2-1; 10 bases match TRBD1. From germline, CDR1 is SGHDT and CDR2 YYEEEE. CDR3 size: 14 residues. V was pared by 6 bases and J by 10 bases, with 10 bases of the junction left unmatched. Written as DNA, the CDR3 is TGTGCCAGCAACCGGGGACAGGGGCTAAGGGAGCAGTTCTTC. This translates into CASNRGQGLREQFF.

The sample holds one count of this clone. The same CDR3 is also encoded by other DNA sequences in this sample. This sequence joins TRBV2 and TRBJ1-5, with D tentatively TRBD1 (5 bases). The V end was cut by 8 bases, the J end by 2 bases, with 10 bases between. CDR3 length: 13 amino acids. In germline, CDR1 is SNHLY, CDR2 FYNNEI. CDR3 in DNA: TGTGCCAGCCGGGGGGGTGGCAATCAGCCCCAGCATTTT. Translating gives CASRGGGNQPQHF.

J is TRBJ1-2 and V is TRBV4-2; 10 bases are shared with TRBD1. The CDR3 sequence is 16 residues long. Germline CDR1 is LGHNA and CDR2 is YNFKEQ. J gave up 4 bases and V 3 bases, and 8 bases lay outside the gene matches. This chain's CDR3 is CASSQVTGQGSYGYTF. The CDR3 DNA follows: TGTGCCAGCAGCCAGGTCACGGGACAGGGGAGCTATGGCTACACCTTC.

The V call is TRBV5-1, the J call TRBJ2-7; D is undetermined. Germline values: CDR1 SGHRS, CDR2 YFSETQ. V was trimmed by 0 bases and J by 5 bases, leaving 9 bases between them. The CDR3 sequence is 13 residues long. This CDR3 is CASSLVVQDEQYF. For the CDR3, the DNA is TGCGCCAGCAGCTTGGTCGTCCAGGACGAGCAGTACTTC.

This chain joins TRBV4-1 and TRBJ1-3; 8 bases are a match to TRBD1. Per germline, CDR1 MGHRA and CDR2 YSYEKL. This CDR3 has 18 residues. Unmatched junction bases numbered 11, after V lost 4 bases and J lost 0 bases. CDR3 amino acids: CASSLYSQGALSGNTIYF. In nucleotides, the CDR3 is TGCGCCAGCAGCCTATATTCGCAGGGGGCCCTCTCTGGAAACACCATATATTTT.

This clone was seen more than once but under ten times. The chain joins TRBV28 to TRBJ2-5; 10 nucleotides match TRBD1. CDR1 is MDHEN, CDR2 SYDVKM, per germline. V was pared by 5 bases and J by 0 bases, with 6 bases of the junction left unmatched. The CDR3 sequence is 16 residues long. The CDR3: CASSPRGTGDQETQYF. In DNA, the CDR3 is TGTGCCAGCAGTCCCCGCGGGACAGGGGACCAAGAGACCCAGTACTTC.

V usage is TRBV5-1 and J usage is TRBJ1-6, with a possible D match to TRBD1 (5 bases). With 0 bases removed from V and 9 bases from J, the gap between germline ends came to 10 bases. This CDR3 has 14 amino acids. The germline gives CDR1 SGHRS, CDR2 YFSETQ. Here the CDR3 reads CASSLGQFRSPLHF. The DNA of the CDR3 is TGCGCCAGCAGCTTGGGACAGTTTCGTTCACCCCTCCACTTT.

This clone was recorded only once. This chain uses TRBV11-3 with TRBJ1-1; unclear D gene. Germline V lookup: CDR1 SGHNT, CDR2 YENEEA. V shed 3 bases and J shed 6 bases, with 11 bases lying between them. The CDR3 sequence is 13 residues long. The CDR3 DNA reads TGTGCCAGCAGCTTCAATTGGCGGTCTGAAGCTTTCTTT. Translated, it gives CASSFNWRSEAFF.